A single count supports the clone carrying this T cell receptor beta chain. The sample belongs to a study of shared T cell receptors in the human thymus. Germline values: CDR1 SGHDN, CDR2 FVKESK. V lost 0 bases, J lost 1 base, and 5 bases stayed unmatched. The CDR3 has 17 residues. The method was immunoSEQ multiplex PCR; TCRdb's version includes in-frame clones alone and lacks a portion of them. The sample lists 640,000 or so clones; approximately 87% were seen once. The same sample was also studied in work on human thymus T cells. That study adds: Resections from corrective heart surgery supplied the thymus tissue. There appeared to be biased usage of V and J genes in thymic and blood repertoires. Thymic repertoires from unrelated individuals overlapped highly, related research reported.

This TCR came from a boy in the first two years of life with a congenital heart defect. The V call is TRBV14, the J call TRBJ2-2; TRBD1 matches at 7 bases. Specimen: thymocytes. The CDR3 nucleotides are TGTGCCAGCAGCCAAGATCGGGGACAGTTGAACACCGGGGAGCTGTTTTTT. Residues: CASSQDRGQLNTGELFF.